This TCR beta chain was sequenced for a study of breast tumors, draining lymph nodes, adjacent tissues. About this clonotype itself: Its target is unknown.

The CDR3 sequence is 15 residues long. The V gene's germline CDR1 is MNHNS and CDR2 SASEGT. J lost 10 bases, V lost 4 bases, and 12 bases had no gene match. Each CDR3 protein gets one entry after TCRdb re-called the multiplex PCR reads with MiXCR. The repertoire has tens of thousands of distinct CDR3 sequences, 60% to 70% of them found once; the top ten carry around 22%. Study-wide results and limits: Data fit most tumor T cells coming from lymph node, expanding in tumor. The lymph node origin of tumor T cells was framed as consistent with a hypothesis, not demonstrated. Tumor TCR diversity was below lymph nodes but above nontumor tissue. Luminal-like breast cancer showed significantly higher tumor–nontumor repertoire similarity than basal-like.

This sequence joins TRBV6-1 and TRBJ2-1; 8 positions match TRBD1. This clonotype was sampled from a female donor with breast cancer. Some clones in this sample may be carry-over from other donors' samples. What was sequenced was tumor-adjacent breast tissue. The CDR3 loop is CASSGSGTGSREQFF. The CDR3 region has the DNA TGTGCCAGCAGTGGTTCCGGGACAGGATCGAGAGAGCAGTTCTTC.